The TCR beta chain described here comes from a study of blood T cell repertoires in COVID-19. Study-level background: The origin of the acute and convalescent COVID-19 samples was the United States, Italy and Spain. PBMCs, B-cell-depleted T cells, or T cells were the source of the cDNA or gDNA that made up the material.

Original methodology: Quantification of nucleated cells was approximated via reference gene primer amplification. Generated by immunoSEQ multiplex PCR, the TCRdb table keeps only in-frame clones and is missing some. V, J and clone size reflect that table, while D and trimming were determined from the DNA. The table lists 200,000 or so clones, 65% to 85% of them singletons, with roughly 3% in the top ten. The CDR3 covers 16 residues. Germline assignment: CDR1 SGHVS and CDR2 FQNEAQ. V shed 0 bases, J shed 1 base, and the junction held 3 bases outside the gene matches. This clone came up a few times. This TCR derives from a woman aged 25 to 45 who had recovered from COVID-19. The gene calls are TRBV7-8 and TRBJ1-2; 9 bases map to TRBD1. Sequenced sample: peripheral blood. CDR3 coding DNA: TGTGCCAGCAGCTTAGCTAGACAGGGGGATAACTATGGCTACACCTTC. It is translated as CASSLARQGDNYGYTF.